This paragraph reports one T cell receptor beta chain. Its matching antigen is unknown. The TCR beta library used iRepertoire HTBI primers with Arm-PCR amplification of CDR3. TCRdb used MiXCR to reprocess the multiplex PCR reads, holding one entry per CDR3 protein. The sample carries roughly 420,000 distinct CDR3 sequences, 14% recorded once. The time point denotes: newly diagnosed GD, antithyroid drugs for less than 3 months. RNA isolated from PBMCs was used to make the TCR library. Patients were from an endocrinology department in Xi'an, China. These data originate in a study of regulatory T cells in long-lasting Graves disease. Regarding the study as a whole: Shared public clonotypes totalled roughly 2,500 in persistent patients, compared with 966 in new patients. Persistent Graves' patients showed a TCR diversity that was lower than that of newly diagnosed ones.

In addition, the sample was reused for a study of T cells in Graves' hyperthyroidism and ophthalmopathy.

The TCR comes from a woman between 50 and 59 years old with Graves disease. This sample comprised peripheral blood mononuclear cells (PBMCs), obtained at new diagnosis, from a patient treated with antithyroid drugs.

The CDR3, as DNA: TGTGCCAGCTCACCCCGGACAGGGGGCTCTGGCACCGGGGAGCTGTTTTTT. Protein sequence: CASSPRTGGSGTGELFF. The rearrangement uses TRBV18 and TRBJ2-2, with TRBD1 matching over 11 bases. In germline, CDR1 is KGHSH, CDR2 LQKENI. The length of the CDR3 is 17 residues. V lost 3 bases and J lost 4; bases outside the gene matches: 7.